This T cell receptor (beta chain) was recorded in a study of blood T cell repertoires in COVID-19. Study-wide context: Whether acute or convalescent, the COVID-19 samples came from the United States, Italy and Spain. Sources were T cells, B-cell-depleted T cells, or PBMCs; the material itself was cDNA or gDNA.

Original processing methods: Counts of nucleated cells, estimated from reference gene primer amplification, were obtained. Libraries were prepared by immunoSEQ multiplex PCR; TCRdb keeps only in-frame clonotypes and omits some of them. V, J and clone size are those of that table, while D and trimming were read from the DNA. The data contain about 110,000 clones, around 90% of them singletons. The germline CDR1 and CDR2 sequences are MNHEY and SMNVEV (reference sequence). The V end lost 1 base, the J end lost 4 bases, and 5 bases lay between the germline ends. This CDR3 has 14 residues. The specimen sequenced was peripheral blood. The receptor was isolated from a human donor in a cohort sampled during active COVID-19. V gene TRBV27 combines with J gene TRBJ2-6; D gene unclear. This CDR3 is CASSLFSGANVLTF. In DNA form, the CDR3 reads TGTGCCAGCAGTTTATTCTCCGGGGCCAACGTCCTGACTTTC.